This TCR beta chain was retrieved from a study of blood T cell repertoires in COVID-19. Overall study: The United States, Italy and Spain supplied acute and convalescent COVID-19 samples.

Germline values: CDR1 MNHNS, CDR2 SASEGT. CDR3 length: 18 residues. V trimming: 2 bases; J trimming: 1 base; junction bases outside the gene matches: 9. Per the original data handling: Estimation of nucleated cell counts was performed using reference gene primer amplification. Only in-frame clones appear in the TCRdb table, and some are missing; sequencing was by immunoSEQ multiplex PCR. The V and J calls and the clone size are those of that table, but D and trimming were determined from the DNA. The data show approximately 170,000 clones, over 75% seen once. The chain has TRBV6-1 and TRBJ1-5; 9 bases agree with TRBD1. The specimen sequenced was peripheral blood. This clonotype was sampled from a woman aged 45-60 years with acute or convalescent COVID-19. This chain's CDR3 is CASSEFGTGSKSNQPQHF. The CDR3 DNA reads TGTGCCAGCAGTGAATTTGGGACAGGGAGTAAAAGCAATCAGCCCCAGCATTTT.